This TCR beta chain was captured by sequencing in a study of T-cell reconstitution after alpha-beta-depleted transplantation in children. The CDR3 spans 15 residues. Trimming at V came to 1 base and at J to 8 bases, leaving 7 bases not matched to a gene. Germline assignment: CDR1 SEHNR and CDR2 FQNEAQ (reference sequence). In regard to this clonotype: It may be a read error: a sequence one base away is much more abundant.

TCRbeta library construction was performed incorporating unique molecular identifiers. Via MiXCR, TCRdb re-called the PCR reads, giving one row per CDR3 protein. The sample lists some 240,000 distinct CDR3 sequences, 9.5% to 15% occurring once. The source is a human donor who donated a stem cell graft to a child with acute lymphoblastic leukemia. This chain joins TRBV7-9 and TRBJ1-4; 7 nucleotides agree with TRBD1. The source was PBMCs from the stem cell graft donor, collected from the stem cell graft. Here the CDR3 reads CASSLVPGGSEKLFF. The CDR3 nucleotides are TGTGCCAGCAGCTTAGTGCCAGGGGGAAGCGAAAAACTGTTTTTT.